The 10 T cell receptor beta chains reported below all come from one sample, sequenced in a study of blood T cells in healthy people across ages. Using a J-beta primer mix together with a sample-barcoded 5' primer, a second PCR was run for roughly 7 to 11 cycles. Via MiXCR, TCRdb re-called the 5' RACE reads, giving one row per CDR3 protein. The sample has around 1,000,000 distinct CDR3 sequences, roughly 24% seen once; the top ten hold around 0.75%. These data were also filed under a second study, of T cells of mothers and their children.

What was sequenced was blood. These receptors were taken from a girl aged 2-10 years in good health.

The chain combines TRBV5-1 with TRBJ2-2; D ambiguous. In germline, CDR1 is SGHRS, CDR2 YFSETQ. Trimming took 0 bases from V and 5 from J, leaving 5 bases between them. The CDR3 spans 13 residues. CDR3 in DNA: TGCGCCAGCAGCTTGGTCCTAACCGGGGAGCTGTTTTTT. Protein: CASSLVLTGELFF.

This clonotype came up many times. The chain carries TRBV7-9 and TRBJ2-5; 14 positions agree with TRBD2. This CDR3 spans 16 amino acids. Germline V gene data show CDR1 as SEHNR and CDR2 as FQNEAQ (reference sequence). Trimming removed 1 base from V and 5 bases from J; junction bases left unmatched: 3. The CDR3 DNA is TGTGCCAGCAGCTTAGGGACTAGCGGGGGGACGGAGACCCAGTACTTC. This encodes CASSLGTSGGTETQYF.

The rearrangement links TRBV2 to TRBJ1-1; D unclear. Germline values: CDR1 SNHLY, CDR2 FYNNEI. The ends were cut back, 3 bases at V and 0 bases at J, with 17 bases in the middle. The CDR3 is 17 amino acids. CDR3 sequence: CASSDSGRLAVNTEAFF. CDR3 bases: TGTGCCAGCAGTGACTCCGGACGCCTGGCGGTGAACACTGAAGCTTTCTTT. Based on the CDR3 plus reference TRBV2 and TRBJ1-1, the full variable domain is EPEVTQTPSHQVTQMGQEVILRCVPISNHLYFYWYRQILGQKVEFLVSFYNNEISEKSEIFDDQFSVERPDGSNFTLKIRSTKLEDSAMYFCASSDSGRLAVNTEAFFGQGTRLTVV.

The table lists this clonotype with a few counts. V usage is TRBV12-3 or TRBV12-4 and J usage is TRBJ2-7; D not resolved. The CDR3 runs 13 residues. V was shortened by 6 bases and J by 2 bases, with 11 bases between the two germline ends. CDR3 protein: CASRVAGTYEQYF. DNA for the CDR3: TGTGCCAGCAGAGTGGCCGGAACCTACGAGCAGTACTTC.

A remark on this clonotype: Germline and junction disagree at one end, which may indicate a read error. V gene TRBV14 combines with J gene TRBJ1-1; 9 positions match TRBD1. Germline CDR1 is SGHDN and CDR2 is FVKESK. This CDR3 is built from 16 residues. CDR3: CASSPTGGDMNAEAFF. DNA of the CDR3: TGTGCCAGCAGTCCGACAGGGGGGGACATGAACGCTGAAGCTTTCTTT.

The V and J genes are TRBV7-9 and TRBJ2-1; 8 bases agree with TRBD1. The CDR3 totals 15 residues. Germline V CDR1 and CDR2: SEHNR, FQNEAQ (reference sequence). J gave up 4 bases and V 8 bases, and 10 bases lay outside the gene matches. CDR3 protein: CASPLDGQGYNEQFF. In DNA form, the CDR3 reads TGTGCCAGCCCTTTGGACGGACAGGGTTACAATGAGCAGTTCTTC.

This chain connects TRBV12-3 or TRBV12-4 to TRBJ2-6, with D perhaps matching TRBD1 (5 bases). The CDR3 is 19 residues long. Trimming removed 5 bases from V and 2 bases from J, with 22 bases in between. CDR3 region: CASSPDSYSSLTGANVLTF. The CDR3 coding sequence is TGTGCCAGCAGTCCAGACAGCTATTCATCCCTAACTGGGGCCAACGTCCTGACTTTC.

V gene TRBV4-2 combines with J gene TRBJ2-3; D is unclear. The CDR3 has 16 residues. The germline gives CDR1 LGHNA, CDR2 YNFKEQ. V shed 5 bases and J shed 0 bases, with 15 bases lying between them. CDR3 sequence: CASSSSLQMSTDTQYF. The CDR3, as DNA: TGTGCCAGCAGCTCATCACTCCAAATGAGCACAGATACGCAGTATTTT.

V and J are TRBV20-1 and TRBJ2-1; 8 nucleotides agree with TRBD2. The CDR3 totals 15 residues. With 5 bases clipped from V and 3 bases from J, the junction kept 9 bases outside the gene matches. Germline CDR1 is DFQATT and CDR2 is SNEGSKA (reference sequence). The DNA of the CDR3 is TGCAGTGCTCAAGTCCCAGCGGGAGTCTACAATGAGCAGTTCTTC. Its translation: CSAQVPAGVYNEQFF.

This rearrangement joins TRBV7-2 to TRBJ1-4, with D hard to call. V shed 5 bases and J shed 7 bases, with 14 bases lying between them. CDR3 size: 14 residues. From germline, CDR1 is SGHTA and CDR2 FQGNSA. Here the CDR3 reads CASSPILGSEKLFF. The CDR3 DNA follows: TGTGCCAGCAGCCCTATCCTAGGTAGTGAAAAACTGTTTTTT.